The rows below give T cell receptor beta chains drawn from one sample of a study of regulatory T cells in long-lasting Graves disease. TCRdb passed the multiplex PCR reads through MiXCR, listing each CDR3 protein once. Of a few hundred thousand distinct CDR3 sequences in the sample, 10% to 15% were seen once. These data also formed part of another study, on T cells in Graves' hyperthyroidism and ophthalmopathy.

The source material was peripheral blood mononuclear cells (PBMCs), sampled at new diagnosis, from a patient treated with antithyroid drugs. The receptors were sampled from a woman between 18 and 29 years old with Graves disease. The CDR3 runs from the conserved cysteine through the conserved F or W. D genes are given only for firm matches. Rows may omit the clone size; those that give it use once, few, many or a size class.

many	15	-	TRBV9	TRBJ1-1	TGTGCCAGCAGCGTAGGCCCGGGGATAGACACTGAAGCTTTCTTT	CASSVGPGIDTEAFF
many	13	-	TRBV27	TRBJ1-1	TGTGCCAGCAGTGGGCGAAGAAACACTGAAGCTTTCTTT	CASSGRRNTEAFF
many	13	TRBD2	TRBV29-1	TRBJ2-1	TGCAGCGTTGAACGGGGGGTCCGACAGGAGCAGTTCTTC	CSVERGVRQEQFF
many	16	-	TRBV7-2	TRBJ2-1	TGTGCCAGCAGCTTAAGGTCTCCGGCCTCCTACAATGAGCAGTTCTTC	CASSLRSPASYNEQFF
many	15	TRBD2	TRBV7-2	TRBJ2-3	TGTGCCAGCAGCGGCCTGGGACTAGCGGGCTTATCGCAGTATTTT	CASSGLGLAGLSQYF
many	15	TRBD1	TRBV28	TRBJ2-7	TGTGCCAGCAGTAGCTCACAGGGGTTTTCCTACGAGCAGTACTTC	CASSSSQGFSYEQYF
-	15	-	TRBV5-1	TRBJ2-3	TGCGCCAGCAGAACCCCGGACCGAGGGGACGATACGCAGTATTTT	CASRTPDRGDDTQYF
many	15	-	TRBV9	TRBJ1-1	TGTGCCAGCAGCGTCTCAGGGGCGCGGGTGTCTGAAGCTTTCTTT	CASSVSGARVSEAFF
few	13	-	TRBV19	TRBJ2-3	TGTGCCAGTAGTCCACCGACAGGAGATACGCAGTATTTT	CASSPPTGDTQYF
-	13	-	TRBV3-2	TRBJ1-1	TGTGCCAGAGGGGGAGGGACAAACACTGAAGCTTTCTTT	CARGGGTNTEAFF
-	15	TRBD1	TRBV9	TRBJ1-2	TGTGCCAGCAGCGTAGAAACAGGGGGCCTCTATGGCTACACCTTC	CASSVETGGLYGYTF
many	13	-	TRBV12-3/TRBV12-4	TRBJ1-2	TGTGCCAGCAGTTTAAAGGAGACTAATGGCTACACCTTC	CASSLKETNGYTF
few	16	-	TRBV9	TRBJ2-1	TGTGCCAGCAGCGTGGCGACTAGGGCCTCCTACAATGAGCAGTTCTTC	CASSVATRASYNEQFF
few	20	TRBD2	TRBV6-1	TRBJ2-1	TGTGCCAGCACCACGGTCTTGAGGCTAGCGGGAGACATGACCTACAATGAGCAGTTCTTC	CASTTVLRLAGDMTYNEQFF
many	20	TRBD2	TRBV28	TRBJ2-3	TGTGCCAGCAGCCTACTACTAGCGGGAGTACCAACGACCTCCACAGATACGCAGTATTTT	CASSLLLAGVPTTSTDTQYF
many	17	-	TRBV6-1	TRBJ2-7	TGTGCCAGCGGATACCCAAAACAGGTGCACTACTCCTACGAGCAGTACTTC	CASGYPKQVHYSYEQYF
-	18	-	TRBV9	TRBJ2-1	TGTGCCAGCAGCGGGGCCATGCATCCGGGATATACCTACAATGAGCAGTTCTTC	CASSGAMHPGYTYNEQFF
many	18	-	TRBV20-1	TRBJ2-3	TGCAGTGCTATCGGGGAGGGACAGGCAAGGGAGAGCACAGATACGCAGTATTTT	CSAIGEGQARESTDTQYF
-	15	-	TRBV7-9	TRBJ2-1	TGTGCCAGCAGCTTCGTGGGGGGGCCGTACAATGAGCAGTTCTTC	CASSFVGGPYNEQFF
many	14	-	TRBV28	TRBJ2-3	TGTGCCAGCAGCCCAACAGGAGGTGTGGATACGCAGTATTTT	CASSPTGGVDTQYF
many	14	-	TRBV2	TRBJ2-5	TGTGCCAGCAGTGTAGGGCTCCCCGGGGAGACCCAGTACTTC	CASSVGLPGETQYF
-	16	-	TRBV7-2	TRBJ1-4	TGTGCCAGCAGCTTGGGGTATCAGGGGAGGGGTGAAAAACTGTTTTTT	CASSLGYQGRGEKLFF
many	17	TRBD2	TRBV3-1	TRBJ2-2	TGTGCCAGCAGCCAACGAAGGCTAGCGGGAAGTACCGGGGAGCTGTTTTTT	CASSQRRLAGSTGELFF
many	15	TRBD2	TRBV28	TRBJ2-3	TGTGCCAGCAGTTTAACCGTAGCGGGAGCAGGTACGCAGTATTTT	CASSLTVAGAGTQYF
many	18	-	TRBV7-9	TRBJ2-1	TGTGCCAGCAGCGGCAGCGTCTCTCATCCGAGCTCCTACAATGAGCAGTTCTTC	CASSGSVSHPSSYNEQFF
many	12	TRBD2	TRBV7-9	TRBJ2-7	TGTGCTGGGGCGGGAGGGTCCTACGAGCAGTACTTC	CAGAGGSYEQYF
-	18	TRBD2	TRBV7-8	TRBJ2-1	TGTGCCAGCAGCTTAGACGCGGGGGGACTAGCGGGAGACGATGAGCAGTTCTTC	CASSLDAGGLAGDDEQFF
few	13	-	TRBV3-1	TRBJ1-2	TGTGCCAGCAGTATACTTGGGGGCGATGGCTACACCTTC	CASSILGGDGYTF
many	14	-	TRBV12-3/TRBV12-4	TRBJ2-1	TGTGCCAGCAGTTTGAACGACAAACTGGGTGAGCAGTTCTTC	CASSLNDKLGEQFF
many	14	-	TRBV2	TRBJ2-6	TGTGCCAGCAGTGATAGGGGTGGGGCCAACGTCCTGACTTTC	CASSDRGGANVLTF
many	15	-	TRBV10-3	TRBJ2-7	TGTGCCATCAGTGAGCCCTCAGAGGGGAACTACGAGCAGTACTTC	CAISEPSEGNYEQYF
many	14	-	TRBV18	TRBJ1-1	TGTGCCAGCTCACCAAGGCGGGGGGGGTTTGAAGCTTTCTTT	CASSPRRGGFEAFF
many	14	-	TRBV12-5	TRBJ1-1	TGTGCTAGTGGCAAGGACGGACGAACCTCAGAAGCTTTCTTT	CASGKDGRTSEAFF
many	13	-	TRBV6-5	TRBJ2-3	TGTGCCAGCAGTTTTGGGCGGACAGATACGCAGTATTTT	CASSFGRTDTQYF
-	15	TRBD1	TRBV20-1	TRBJ1-5	TGCAGTGCAAGACCTGGACAGGGTATATACCAGCCCCAGCATTTT	CSARPGQGIYQPQHF
many	13	TRBD2	TRBV2	TRBJ2-7	TGTGCCAGCATCGGCGGGAGGCCCGACGAGCAGTACTTC	CASIGGRPDEQYF
-	14	-	TRBV9	TRBJ2-2	TGTGCCAGCAGCTATGAGGGTCATACCGGGGAGCTGTTTTTT	CASSYEGHTGELFF
many	12	-	TRBV5-1	TRBJ2-7	TGCGCCAGCAGCAACGTGGACTACGAGCAGTACTTC	CASSNVDYEQYF
few	18	TRBD2	TRBV28	TRBJ2-1	TGTGCCAGCAGTCCCGGGACTAGCGGGGGCAGGGGGAGAGGTGAGCAGTTCTTC	CASSPGTSGGRGRGEQFF
many	14	TRBD1	TRBV20-1	TRBJ1-6	TGCAGTGCCAATCCGGGACAGAATAATTCACCCCTCCACTTT	CSANPGQNNSPLHF
few	19	-	TRBV4-2	TRBJ2-1	TGTGCCAGCAGCCAAGATTCGCCCCGTAGCGAGAGCTCCTACAATGAGCAGTTCTTC	CASSQDSPRSESSYNEQFF